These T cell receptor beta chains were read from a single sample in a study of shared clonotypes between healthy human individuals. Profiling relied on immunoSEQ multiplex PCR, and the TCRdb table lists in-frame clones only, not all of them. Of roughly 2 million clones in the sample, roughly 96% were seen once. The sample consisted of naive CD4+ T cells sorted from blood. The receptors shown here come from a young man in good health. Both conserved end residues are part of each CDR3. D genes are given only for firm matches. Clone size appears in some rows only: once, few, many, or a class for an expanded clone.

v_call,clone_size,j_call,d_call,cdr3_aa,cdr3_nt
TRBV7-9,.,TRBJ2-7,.,CASSYGVAYEQYF,TGTGCCAGCAGCTACGGGGTTGCCTACGAGCAGTACTTC
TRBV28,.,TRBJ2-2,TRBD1,CASRAQDRGLTGELFF,TGTGCCAGCAGGGCCCAGGACAGGGGTCTCACCGGGGAGCTGTTTTTT
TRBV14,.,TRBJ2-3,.,CASSQEVSTDTQYF,TGTGCCAGCAGCCAAGAGGTCAGCACAGATACGCAGTATTTT
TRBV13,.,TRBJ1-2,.,CASSLSSAGRGVYNYGYTF,TGTGCCAGCAGCTTATCTTCGGCTGGACGGGGAGTCTATAACTATGGCTACACCTTC
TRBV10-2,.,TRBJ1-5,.,CASSWDLNQPQHF,TGCGCCAGCAGTTGGGACCTTAATCAGCCCCAGCATTTT
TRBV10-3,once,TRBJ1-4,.,CAIRGRDNEKLFF,TGTGCCATCAGGGGACGGGATAATGAAAAACTGTTTTTT
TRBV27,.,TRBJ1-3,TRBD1,CASRQGGTSSGNTIYF,TGTGCCAGCAGGCAGGGGGGTACGAGCTCTGGAAACACCATATATTTT
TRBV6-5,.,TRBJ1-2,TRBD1,CASKTGVINYGYTF,TGTGCCAGCAAAACAGGGGTGATTAACTATGGCTACACCTTC
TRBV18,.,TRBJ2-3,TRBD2,CASYGRDTDTQYF,TGTGCCAGCTACGGGAGGGACACAGATACGCAGTATTTT
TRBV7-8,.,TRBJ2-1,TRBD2,CASSLEGTSGTNEQFF,TGTGCCAGCAGCTTAGAAGGGACTAGCGGTACAAATGAGCAGTTCTTC
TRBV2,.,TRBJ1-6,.,CASSGGTGGGNSPLHF,TGTGCCAGCAGTGGAGGGACGGGGGGCGGTAATTCACCCCTCCACTTT
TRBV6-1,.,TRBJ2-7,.,CASSAMTVSYEQYF,TGTGCCAGCAGTGCCATGACAGTCTCCTACGAGCAGTACTTC
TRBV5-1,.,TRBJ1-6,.,CASSLSGVGSPLHF,TGCGCCAGCAGCTTGTCAGGGGTTGGTTCACCCCTCCACTTT
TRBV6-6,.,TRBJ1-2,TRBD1,CASSYGTGVRYGYTF,TGTGCCAGCAGTTACGGTACAGGGGTTAGGTATGGCTACACCTTC
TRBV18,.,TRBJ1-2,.,CASSPDGTYGYTF,TGTGCCAGCTCACCAGACGGGACGTATGGCTACACCTTC
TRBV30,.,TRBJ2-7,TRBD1,CAWGRDRASYEQYF,TGTGCCTGGGGCCGGGACAGGGCTTCCTACGAGCAGTACTTC
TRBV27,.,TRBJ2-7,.,CASSLTGRAQYF,TGTGCCAGCAGTTTGACAGGTCGGGCGCAGTACTTC
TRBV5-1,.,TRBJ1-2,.,CASSLVVGTNYGYTF,TGCGCCAGCAGCTTGGTGGTAGGAACCAACTATGGCTACACCTTC
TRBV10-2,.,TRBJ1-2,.,CASSESTHQGYTF,TGCGCCAGCAGTGAGTCCACACATCAAGGCTACACCTTC
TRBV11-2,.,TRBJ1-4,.,CASSFSGIGSTNEKLFF,TGTGCCAGCAGCTTCTCGGGTATAGGTTCAACTAATGAAAAACTGTTTTTT
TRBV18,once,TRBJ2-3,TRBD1,CASSQGASVDTQYF,TGTGCCAGCTCACAGGGGGCGAGCGTAGATACGCAGTATTTT
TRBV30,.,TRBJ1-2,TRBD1,CAWALGQGFGGIKGYTF,TGTGCCTGGGCTCTGGGACAGGGCTTCGGGGGGATAAAAGGCTACACCTTC
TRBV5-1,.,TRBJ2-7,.,CASSRGTTYEQYF,TGCGCCAGCAGCCGCGGGACAACCTACGAGCAGTACTTC
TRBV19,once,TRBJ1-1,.,CASSIGDKNTEAFF,TGTGCCAGTAGTATTGGGGACAAAAACACTGAAGCTTTCTTT
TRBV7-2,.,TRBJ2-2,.,CASSLVYTNTGELFF,TGTGCCAGCAGCTTAGTTTACACGAACACCGGGGAGCTGTTTTTT
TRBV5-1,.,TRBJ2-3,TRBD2,CASSRRGATSLLAGEDTQYF,TGCGCCAGCAGCCGTCGGGGGGCTACCTCCTTACTAGCGGGAGAAGATACGCAGTATTTT
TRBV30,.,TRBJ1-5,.,CAWSIAGDQPQHF,TGTGCCTGGAGTATCGCAGGGGATCAGCCCCAGCATTTT
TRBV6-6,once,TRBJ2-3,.,CASSYSSGDTQYF,TGTGCCAGCAGTTACTCGAGCGGAGATACGCAGTATTTT
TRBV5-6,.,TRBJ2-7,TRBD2,CASSLAAGGVYEQYF,TGTGCCAGCAGCTTGGCGGCGGGGGGCGTTTACGAGCAGTACTTC
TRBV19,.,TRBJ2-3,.,CASSTQGSTDTQYF,TGTGCCAGTAGTACCCAGGGGAGCACAGATACGCAGTATTTT
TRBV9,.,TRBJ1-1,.,CASSVDEGFKTEAFF,TGTGCCAGCAGCGTAGATGAGGGCTTTAAAACTGAAGCTTTCTTT
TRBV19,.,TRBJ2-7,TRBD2,CASREGLAGGEQYF,TGTGCCAGTAGAGAAGGACTAGCGGGGGGAGAGCAGTACTTC
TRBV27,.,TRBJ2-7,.,CASSLSANSYEQYF,TGTGCCAGCAGTTTATCGGCCAACTCCTACGAGCAGTACTTC
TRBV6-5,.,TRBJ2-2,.,CASSYSRQTGELFF,TGTGCCAGCAGTTATTCCCGACAGACCGGGGAGCTGTTTTTT
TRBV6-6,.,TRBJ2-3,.,CASSTVSRADTQYF,TGTGCCAGCTCTACCGTTTCTCGGGCAGATACGCAGTATTTT
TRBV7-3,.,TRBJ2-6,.,CASSSWGQATGANVLTF,TGTGCCAGCAGCTCTTGGGGGCAGGCTACTGGGGCCAACGTCCTGACTTTC
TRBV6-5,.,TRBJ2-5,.,CASAGGQETQYF,TGTGCCAGTGCGGGTGGGCAAGAGACCCAGTACTTC
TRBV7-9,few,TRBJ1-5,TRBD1,CASSLGQGSNQPQHF,TGTGCCAGCAGCTTGGGACAGGGGAGCAATCAGCCCCAGCATTTT
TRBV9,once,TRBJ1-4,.,CASSVAAGADEKLFF,TGTGCCAGCAGCGTAGCTGCGGGGGCGGATGAAAAACTGTTTTTT
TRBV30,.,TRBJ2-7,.,CAWTGGAYEQYF,TGTGCCTGGACGGGGGGCGCGTACGAGCAGTACTTC
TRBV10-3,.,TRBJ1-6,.,CAAVQHTSSPLHF,TGTGCCGCCGTACAGCATACCAGCTCACCCCTCCACTTT
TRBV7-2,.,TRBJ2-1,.,CASSSSIGGNEQFF,TGTGCCAGCAGCTCCTCCATCGGCGGGAATGAGCAGTTCTTC
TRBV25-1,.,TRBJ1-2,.,CASSVLRGERDGYTF,TGTGCCAGCAGTGTTCTAAGGGGAGAAAGGGATGGCTACACCTTC
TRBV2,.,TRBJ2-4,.,CASRMGDIQYF,TGTGCCAGCAGGATGGGAGACATTCAGTACTTC
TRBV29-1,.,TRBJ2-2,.,CSVADRTTNTGELFF,TGCAGCGTTGCCGACAGGACCACGAACACCGGGGAGCTGTTTTTT
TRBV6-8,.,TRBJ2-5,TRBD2,CASSKGGGRRWRETQYF,TGTGCCAGCAGCAAGGGCGGCGGGAGACGGTGGCGGGAGACCCAGTACTTC
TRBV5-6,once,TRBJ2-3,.,CASSGSSTGDTQYF,TGTGCCAGCAGCGGATCAAGCACCGGAGATACGCAGTATTTT
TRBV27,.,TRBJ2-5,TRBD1,CATKQGAGETQYF,TGTGCCACCAAACAGGGGGCCGGGGAGACCCAGTACTTC
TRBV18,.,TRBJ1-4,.,CASSPRASKTEKLFF,TGTGCCAGCTCACCCAGGGCGAGTAAAACGGAAAAACTGTTTTTT
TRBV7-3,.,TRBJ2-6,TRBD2,CASSFTSGGRSGANVLTF,TGTGCCAGCAGCTTTACTAGCGGGGGCCGCTCTGGGGCCAACGTCCTGACTTTC
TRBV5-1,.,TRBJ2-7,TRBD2,CASRETSGRVYEQYF,TGCGCCAGCAGAGAAACTAGCGGGAGAGTTTACGAGCAGTACTTC
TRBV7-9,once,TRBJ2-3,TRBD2,CASRSLGGRPDTQYF,TGTGCCAGCAGAAGTCTTGGCGGGAGGCCAGATACGCAGTATTTT
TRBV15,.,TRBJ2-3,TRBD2,CATSRDPAGAADTQYF,TGTGCCACCAGCAGAGATCCAGCGGGAGCCGCAGATACGCAGTATTTT
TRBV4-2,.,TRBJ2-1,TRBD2,CASSQTWTSGAWTSYNEQFF,TGTGCCAGCAGCCAGACTTGGACTAGCGGAGCGTGGACCTCCTACAATGAGCAGTTCTTC
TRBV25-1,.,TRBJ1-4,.,CASTSGGFATNEKLFF,TGTGCCAGCACCTCCGGAGGATTTGCAACTAATGAAAAACTGTTTTTT
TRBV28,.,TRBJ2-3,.,CASSWGTDTQYF,TGTGCCAGCAGTTGGGGCACAGATACGCAGTATTTT
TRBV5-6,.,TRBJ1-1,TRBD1,CASSFSTGGNTEAFF,TGTGCCAGCAGCTTCTCTACAGGGGGGAACACTGAAGCTTTCTTT
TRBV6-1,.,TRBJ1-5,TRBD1,CASSDGQGGNNQPQHF,TGTGCCAGCAGTGATGGGCAGGGGGGGAACAATCAGCCCCAGCATTTT